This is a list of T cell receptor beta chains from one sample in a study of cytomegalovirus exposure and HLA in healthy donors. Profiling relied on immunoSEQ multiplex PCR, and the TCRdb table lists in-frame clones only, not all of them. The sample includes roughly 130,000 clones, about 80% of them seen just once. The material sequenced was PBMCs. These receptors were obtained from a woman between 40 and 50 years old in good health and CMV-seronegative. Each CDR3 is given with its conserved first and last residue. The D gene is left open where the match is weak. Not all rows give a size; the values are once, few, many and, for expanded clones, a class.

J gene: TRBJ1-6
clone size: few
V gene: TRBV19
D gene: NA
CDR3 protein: CASSIGEGLSPLHF
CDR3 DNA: TGTGCCAGTAGTATCGGGGAGGGCCTCTCACCCCTCCACTTT

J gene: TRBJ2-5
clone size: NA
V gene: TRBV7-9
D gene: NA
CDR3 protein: CASSSLLRPSDGQETQYF
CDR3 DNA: TGTGCCAGCAGCTCCCTCTTGAGGCCTAGTGATGGGCAAGAGACCCAGTACTTC

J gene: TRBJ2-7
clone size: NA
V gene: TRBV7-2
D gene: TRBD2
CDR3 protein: CASSLVSGGTYEQYF
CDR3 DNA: TGTGCCAGCAGCTTAGTTAGCGGGGGCACCTACGAGCAGTACTTC

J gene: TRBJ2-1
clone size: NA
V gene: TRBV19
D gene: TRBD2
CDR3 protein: CASTRRDSGGGNEQFF
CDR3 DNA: TGTGCCAGTACCAGGAGGGACTCGGGGGGAGGCAATGAGCAGTTCTTC

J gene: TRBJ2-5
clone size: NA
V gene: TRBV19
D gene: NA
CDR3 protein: CASQPEGEETQYF
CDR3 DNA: TGTGCCAGCCAACCCGAAGGGGAAGAGACCCAGTACTTC

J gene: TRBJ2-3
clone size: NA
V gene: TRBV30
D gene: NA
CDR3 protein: CAWSVSGGLRRDTQYF
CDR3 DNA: TGTGCCTGGAGTGTATCTGGGGGACTCAGAAGGGATACGCAGTATTTT

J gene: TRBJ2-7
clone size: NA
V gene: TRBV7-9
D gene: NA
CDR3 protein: CASSLSLVGSSSYEQYF
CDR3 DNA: TGTGCCAGCAGCTTATCGCTAGTGGGTTCAAGCTCCTACGAGCAGTACTTC

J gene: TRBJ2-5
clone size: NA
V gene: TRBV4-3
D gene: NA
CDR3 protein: CASSQGSRDGETQYF
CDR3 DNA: TGCGCCAGCAGCCAAGGGTCCAGGGATGGGGAGACCCAGTACTTC

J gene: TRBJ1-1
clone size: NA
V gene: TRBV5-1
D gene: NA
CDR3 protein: CASSLVGGNTEAFF
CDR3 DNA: TGCGCCAGCAGTCTCGTAGGCGGGAACACTGAAGCTTTCTTT

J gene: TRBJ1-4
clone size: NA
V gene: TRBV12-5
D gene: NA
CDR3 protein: CASGSDLGGANEKLFF
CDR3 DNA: TGTGCTAGTGGTTCCGATTTGGGGGGAGCTAATGAAAAACTGTTTTTT

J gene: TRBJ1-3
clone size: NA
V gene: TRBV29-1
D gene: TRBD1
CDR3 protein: CSALPGQGTGNTIYF
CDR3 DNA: TGCAGCGCTCTGCCGGGACAGGGGACGGGAAACACCATATATTTT

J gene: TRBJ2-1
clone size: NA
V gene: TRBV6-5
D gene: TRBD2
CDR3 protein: CASSYSSLAGRNEQFF
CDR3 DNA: TGTGCCAGCAGTTACTCATCACTAGCGGGTCGCAATGAGCAGTTCTTC

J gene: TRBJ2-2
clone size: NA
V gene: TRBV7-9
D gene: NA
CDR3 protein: CASSLDQGFHSGELFF
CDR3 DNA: TGTGCCAGCAGCTTAGATCAGGGTTTTCATTCCGGGGAGCTGTTTTTT

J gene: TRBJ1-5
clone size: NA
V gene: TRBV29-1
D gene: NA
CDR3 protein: CSVAGNSNQPQHF
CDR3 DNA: TGCAGCGTTGCAGGAAATAGCAATCAGCCCCAGCATTTT

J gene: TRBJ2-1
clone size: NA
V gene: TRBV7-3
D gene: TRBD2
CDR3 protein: CASSLNSGRGNEQFF
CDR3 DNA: TGTGCCAGCAGCTTAAATAGCGGGAGGGGGAATGAGCAGTTCTTC